What follows are 26 T cell receptor beta chains derived from one specimen sequenced in a study of T cells in Graves' hyperthyroidism and ophthalmopathy. Amplification yielded TCR beta CDR3 regions, with RNA transcripts as the source. First-round RT-PCR targeting the TCR CDR3 was performed with the HTBI primer set. Each CDR3 protein is one row after TCRdb ran MiXCR on the multiplex PCR reads. The data contain some 270,000 distinct CDR3 sequences, 13% of them singletons. Sequenced material: blood. Source of these receptors: a woman younger than 45 with Graves' hyperthyroidism that later progressed to Graves' ophthalmopathy.

This clonotype was observed at least ten times. The chain carries TRBV4-3 and TRBJ2-2; TRBD1 matches 8 bases. With V trimmed by 1 base and J by 4 bases, 2 bases remained unmatched. The CDR3 is 15 residues long. The germline gives CDR1 LGHNA, CDR2 YSLEER. The CDR3 region has the DNA TGCGCCAGCAGCCAAGCCAGGGGGCTCACCGGGGAGCTGTTTTTT. Protein: CASSQARGLTGELFF.

Notes on this clonotype: Given a much more abundant clone one base away, this may be a read error. V usage is TRBV7-3 and J usage is TRBJ1-2; D perhaps matches TRBD1 (6 bases). The CDR3 has 14 amino acids. Germline CDR1 is SGHTA and CDR2 is FQGTGA. With 5 bases removed from V and 7 bases from J, the gap between germline ends came to 17 bases. Here the CDR3 reads CASSPTPDSCGYTF. The CDR3 DNA sequence: TGTGCCAGCAGCCCTACCCCGGACAGCTGTGGCTACACCTTC.

This clonotype has just a few counts. The chain uses TRBV19 and TRBJ2-1, with unresolved D. This CDR3 spans 14 amino acids. The ends were cut back, 2 bases at V and 8 bases at J, with 13 bases in the middle. Germline V lookup: CDR1 LNHDA, CDR2 SQIVND (reference sequence). The CDR3 nucleotides are TGTGCCAGTAGTATAACCCACCAGACGGATGAGCAGTTCTTC. It encodes CASSITHQTDEQFF.

The chain joins TRBV2 to TRBJ1-1; TRBD1 is a possible D gene (5 bases). Trimming took 7 bases from V and 0 from J, leaving 15 bases between them. CDR3 size: 15 residues. Germline V gene lookup returns CDR1 SNHLY and CDR2 FYNNEI. CDR3 in amino acids: CASKKEIGVNTEAFF. CDR3 bases: TGTGCCAGCAAGAAGGAAATAGGGGTGAACACTGAAGCTTTCTTT. Using reference TRBV2 and TRBJ1-1 for the parts outside the CDR3, the full variable domain is EPEVTQTPSHQVTQMGQEVILRCVPISNHLYFYWYRQILGQKVEFLVSFYNNEISEKSEIFDDQFSVERPDGSNFTLKIRSTKLEDSAMYFCASKKEIGVNTEAFFGQGTRLTVV.

Ten or more counts support this clonotype. The chain couples TRBV30 to TRBJ1-5; D is uncertain. The V end lost 5 bases, the J end lost 5 bases, and 10 bases lay between the germline ends. The length of the CDR3 is 12 residues. Germline values: CDR1 GTSNPN, CDR2 SVGIG (reference sequence). The CDR3: CAWRRGDQPQHF. The CDR3 coding sequence is TGTGCCTGGCGGCGGGGAGATCAGCCCCAGCATTTT.

This clonotype was observed at least ten times. The CDR3 is CASSITPGQGASYEQYF. DNA for the CDR3: TGTGCCAGCAGCATAACTCCGGGACAGGGGGCGTCCTACGAGCAGTACTTC. The rearrangement uses TRBV6-1 and TRBJ2-7; 12 nucleotides line up with TRBD1. V was clipped by 6 bases and J by 1 base; unmatched bases: 10. The germline V gene encodes CDR1 MNHNS and CDR2 SASEGT. This CDR3 is built from 17 residues.

Many counts were recorded for this clonotype. The genes are TRBV7-2 and TRBJ2-3; 7 bases align to TRBD2. The V gene end was trimmed by 2 bases and the J gene end by 6 bases; junction bases not matched to a gene: 5. This CDR3 contains 14 residues. Germline V gives CDR1 SGHTA, CDR2 FQGNSA. The chain's CDR3 is CASSLNPGGDTQYF. The CDR3 DNA follows: TGTGCCAGCAGCTTAAATCCGGGGGGTGATACGCAGTATTTT.

This clonotype has just a few counts. A read error may explain this, as a much larger clone is one base away. This chain uses TRBV28 with TRBJ2-3, with D perhaps matching TRBD1 or TRBD2 (6 bases each). V dropped 8 bases and J dropped 2 bases, with 17 bases sitting between them. The CDR3 contains 15 residues. CDR1 is MDHEN and CDR2 is SYDVKM in the germline V gene. CDR3 DNA: TGTGCCAGCGGGGGGAACAGGGCCTCCACAGATACGCAGTATTTT. Amino acids: CASGGNRASTDTQYF.

This clonotype has only a few counts. The V and J genes are TRBV19 and TRBJ2-5; 11 bases line up with TRBD1. After removal of 8 bases from V and 4 bases from J, the junction contained 12 bases not matched to a gene. Looked up from germline, CDR1 is LNHDA and CDR2 is SQIVND (reference sequence). The CDR3 contains 16 residues. The CDR3, as DNA: TGTGCCAGTCGGGACAGGGGGGGGACTAGCCGAGAGACCCAGTACTTC. This sequence encodes CASRDRGGTSRETQYF.

The J gene is TRBJ2-7, the V gene TRBV4-3, with TRBD2 identical over 13 bases. Germline values: CDR1 LGHNA, CDR2 YSLEER. The CDR3 is 20 amino acids. Unmatched junction bases numbered 21, after V lost 4 bases and J lost 6 bases. The CDR3 reads CASSPRLASGTSGVGLEQYF. In nucleotides, the CDR3 is TGCGCCAGCAGCCCCCGCTTAGCTTCCGGGACTAGCGGGGTGGGGCTCGAGCAGTACTTC.

This chain links TRBV19 with TRBJ1-5; 10 bases align to TRBD1. The ends lost 6 bases at V and 2 bases at J; junction bases unmatched: 7. The V gene's germline CDR1 is LNHDA and CDR2 SQIVND (reference sequence). This CDR3 is built from 16 residues. CDR3 sequence: CASSKTGGAGNQPQHF. The CDR3 DNA sequence: TGTGCCAGTAGCAAGACAGGGGGCGCGGGCAATCAGCCCCAGCATTTT. The complete variable domain, with remaining parts taken from reference TRBV19 and TRBJ1-5, reads DGGITQSPKYLFRKEGQNVTLSCEQNLNHDAMYWYRQDPGQGLRLIYYSQIVNDFQKGDIAEGYSVSREKKESFPLTVTSAQKNPTAFYLCASSKTGGAGNQPQHFGDGTRLSIL.

The chain uses TRBV15 and TRBJ2-5, with a possible D match to TRBD2 (5 bases). Germline loops: CDR1 LNHNV, CDR2 YYDKDF (reference sequence). Trimming took 2 bases from V and 3 from J, leaving 13 bases between them. This CDR3 is 15 amino acids long. CDR3 in amino acids: CATSRSLSGEETQYF. Here the CDR3 DNA reads TGTGCCACCAGCAGATCATTGTCCGGGGAAGAGACCCAGTACTTC.

At least ten counts were recorded for this clonotype. This chain uses TRBV9 with TRBJ1-2, with D tentatively TRBD1 (5 bases). The CDR3 spans 15 residues. Germline CDR1 and CDR2: SGDLS and YYNGEE. The V and J ends lost 0 bases and 3 bases respectively, with 12 bases between them. The chain's CDR3 is CASSVGDDGHYGYTF. DNA of the CDR3: TGTGCCAGCAGCGTAGGGGACGACGGGCACTATGGCTACACCTTC. The whole variable domain, remainder taken from reference TRBV9 and TRBJ1-2, is DSGVTQTPKHLITATGQRVTLRCSPRSGDLSVYWYQQSLDQGLQFLIQYYNGEERAKGNILERFSAQQFPDLHSELNLSSLELGDSALYFCASSVGDDGHYGYTFGSGTRLTVV.

The rearrangement joins TRBV9 to TRBJ2-3; 7 bases are a match to TRBD2. The CDR3 sequence is 13 residues long. Losses at the gene ends were 3 bases for V and 2 bases for J; bases not matched to a gene: 0. The germline V gene has CDR1 SGDLS and CDR2 YYNGEE. CDR3 residues: CASSGDYTDTQYF. CDR3 sequence (DNA): TGTGCCAGCAGCGGGGACTACACAGATACGCAGTATTTT. Full variable domain (rest looked up from reference TRBV9 and TRBJ2-3): DSGVTQTPKHLITATGQRVTLRCSPRSGDLSVYWYQQSLDQGLQFLIQYYNGEERAKGNILERFSAQQFPDLHSELNLSSLELGDSALYFCASSGDYTDTQYFGPGTRLTVL.

This clonotype was observed a single time. V usage is TRBV5-8 and J usage is TRBJ2-1; 10 bases line up with TRBD2. J was trimmed by 9 bases and V by 0 bases; bases with no gene match: 9. Per the germline V gene, CDR1 is SGHTS and CDR2 is YDEGEE. The CDR3 is made up of 16 amino acids. Here the CDR3 DNA reads TGTGCCAGCAGCTTGGCCACGACTAGCGGGCACGGTGAGCAGTTCTTC. Its protein product is CASSLATTSGHGEQFF.

In this sample, this clonotype turned up a few times. The chain combines TRBV7-9 with TRBJ2-7; a possible D gene is TRBD2 (5 bases). CDR1 is SEHNR, CDR2 FQNEAQ, per germline (reference sequence). Trimming removed 3 bases at V and 7 bases at J, with 10 bases between. The length of the CDR3 is 12 residues. The DNA for the CDR3 is TGTGCCAGCAGCTTCGGCGGGTCGGAGCAGTACTTC. Residues: CASSFGGSEQYF.

This clonotype was recorded at least ten times. The rearrangement joins TRBV7-9 to TRBJ2-6; D ambiguous. The CDR3 extends over 14 amino acids. The germline V and J ends were trimmed by 3 bases and 2 bases, with 5 bases remaining between them. Germline CDR1 SEHNR, CDR2 FQNEAQ (reference sequence). For the CDR3, the DNA is TGTGCCAGCAGCTTCCGGGCTGGGGCCAACGTCCTGACTTTC. As protein: CASSFRAGANVLTF.

This clonotype was recorded many times. The genes are TRBV24-1 and TRBJ2-1; the D gene is possibly TRBD2 (6 bases). This CDR3 spans 16 amino acids. Trimming pared 2 bases from V and 3 bases from J, leaving 13 bases between. Germline V lookup: CDR1 KGHDR, CDR2 SFDVKD. CDR3 in amino acids: CATSDSREDRYNEQFF. CDR3 nucleotide sequence: TGTGCCACCAGTGATTCAAGGGAGGACCGCTACAATGAGCAGTTCTTC.

This rearrangement joins TRBV6-6 to TRBJ1-6, with a possible D match to TRBD1 (5 bases). Germline CDR1 MNHNY, CDR2 SVGAGI (reference sequence). The length of the CDR3 is 16 residues. V lost 2 bases, J lost 10 bases, and 18 bases lay in between. The CDR3 coding sequence is TGTGCCAGCAGTTACCAAGGGGTGCAAGGTACCTCACCCCTCCACTTT. This codes for CASSYQGVQGTSPLHF.

This clonotype has a count of ten or more. The rearrangement joins TRBV28 to TRBJ2-7, with 14 bases identical to TRBD2. Germline CDR1 and CDR2: MDHEN and SYDVKM. The CDR3 covers 17 residues. The junction had 9 bases not matched to a gene; V was cut back by 5 bases and J by 3 bases. The CDR3: CASSAGLAGDGYYEQYF. CDR3 nucleotides: TGTGCCAGCAGTGCGGGACTAGCGGGAGACGGATACTACGAGCAGTACTTC.

This clonotype was seen repeatedly, ten times or more. The chain has TRBV11-2 and TRBJ2-1; no definite D call. V lost 6 bases and J 5 bases, leaving 14 bases between the germline ends. The germline V gene encodes CDR1 SGHAT and CDR2 FQNNGV. CDR3 size: 14 residues. CDR3 protein: CASRVGLGHNEQFF. The DNA of the CDR3 is TGTGCCAGCAGGGTAGGTCTAGGCCACAATGAGCAGTTCTTC.

This chain uses TRBV7-9 with TRBJ1-3, with TRBD1 identical over 9 bases. This CDR3 is 16 amino acids long. Germline V gene lookup returns CDR1 SEHNR and CDR2 FQNEAQ (reference sequence). The ends lost 3 bases at V and 0 bases at J; junction bases unmatched: 3. CDR3 coding DNA: TGTGCCAGCAGCTTTCACAGGGGGCTCTCTGGAAACACCATATATTTT. This translates into CASSFHRGLSGNTIYF.

This clonotype was counted at least ten times. The chain links TRBV11-2 to TRBJ2-3, with D unresolved. Germline assignment: CDR1 SGHAT and CDR2 FQNNGV. This CDR3 has 13 amino acids. The V end lost 0 bases, the J end lost 4 bases, and 5 bases lay between the germline ends. CDR3 residues: CASSLESPDTQYF. The CDR3 coding sequence is TGTGCCAGCAGCTTAGAATCGCCAGATACGCAGTATTTT.

This clonotype was seen at least ten times. This chain uses TRBV27 with TRBJ2-1; tentative D call: TRBD2 (5 bases). CDR1 and CDR2 from the germline V gene are MNHEY and SMNVEV (reference sequence). Trimming left V 4 bases short and J 5 bases short, with 9 bases between. The CDR3 sequence is 13 residues long. This chain's CDR3 is CASSWGEHNEQFF. The DNA for the CDR3 is TGTGCCAGCAGTTGGGGAGAGCACAATGAGCAGTTCTTC.

This clonotype was detected many times. This chain joins TRBV11-2 and TRBJ2-1; D gene unclear. Germline V gene lookup returns CDR1 SGHAT and CDR2 FQNNGV. V gave up 4 bases and J gave up 15 bases, with 19 bases separating them. The CDR3 spans 13 residues. CDR3 sequence: CASSSLKSLGWFF. The CDR3 DNA reads TGTGCCAGCAGCTCCCTGAAGAGCCTAGGATGGTTCTTC.

There are many counts of this clonotype. The chain couples TRBV7-6 to TRBJ2-3, with D possibly being TRBD1 (6 bases). CDR3 length: 15 amino acids. In germline, CDR1 is SGHVS, CDR2 FNYEAQ. V lost 8 bases and J 0 bases, leaving 15 bases between the germline ends. This CDR3 reads CASQWDTTSTDTQYF. The CDR3 coding sequence is TGTGCCAGCCAGTGGGACACAACGAGCACAGATACGCAGTATTTT.